The T cell receptor (beta chain) under discussion was sequenced for a study of T-cell reconstitution after alpha-beta-depleted transplantation in children. It was with unique molecular identifiers that the TCRbeta library was prepared. TCRdb redid the calling of the PCR reads with MiXCR, one entry per CDR3 protein. Of approximately 510,000 distinct CDR3 sequences in the sample, around 20% were seen once. This clonotype was detected only a few times. Trimming left V 3 bases short and J 9 bases short, with 6 bases between. The CDR3 loop spans 11 amino acids. Per the germline V gene, CDR1 is ENHRY and CDR2 is SYGVKD.

The receptor comes from a human donor who donated a stem cell graft to a child with acute lymphoblastic leukemia. V gene TRBV10-3 combines with J gene TRBJ2-1; D is possibly TRBD1 (6 bases). This material consisted of PBMCs from the stem cell graft donor, taken from the stem cell graft. CDR3 coding DNA: TGTGCCATCAGTGAAGGGGGTGAGCAGTTCTTC. It specifies CAISEGGEQFF.